Listed here are 21 T cell receptor beta chains from one sample, sequenced in a study of molecular identifiers for immune sequencing clone quantification. A single record per CDR3 protein comes from TCRdb applying MiXCR to the PCR reads. In the table there are about 65,000 distinct CDR3 sequences, around a sixth of which are singletons. Input material: naive CD8+ T cells from blood, with Jurkat cell RNA spiked in. Subset in this sample: FACS-sorted CD8+CD4-CCR7+CD45RA+ naive T cells. All receptors come from a human donor in good health. Some libraries in this study had Jurkat cell RNA spiked in.

In its sample, this clonotype was seen many times. The CDR3 sequence is CSVEDQTSRRAYNEQFF. The CDR3 DNA sequence: TGCAGCGTTGAAGATCAGACTAGCCGACGAGCATACAATGAGCAGTTCTTC. This chain uses TRBV29-1 with TRBJ2-1; 7 nucleotides align to TRBD2. The CDR3 is made up of 17 amino acids. V shed 0 bases and J 4 bases; nucleotides not matched to a gene: 12. Germline CDR1 SQVTM, CDR2 ANQGSEA.

Notes on this clonotype: A read error is possible here, since a much larger clone lies one base away. This rearrangement joins TRBV9 to TRBJ2-3; no clear D. The CDR3 has 14 residues. Germline CDR1 reads SGDLS; CDR2 reads YYNGEE. Deletions cut 2 bases from V and 4 bases from J, with 11 bases between. The CDR3: CASSVDLSPDTQYF. In DNA form, the CDR3 reads TGTGCCAGCAGCGTCGACTTATCCCCAGATACGCAGTATTTT.

This clonotype was seen many times. The chain carries TRBV12-3 or TRBV12-4 and TRBJ2-3; weak D call: TRBD1 (6 bases). V was pared by 7 bases and J by 2 bases, with 16 bases between. This CDR3 spans 15 amino acids. CDR3 sequence reads: CASTFDRPTTDTQYF. The CDR3 nucleotides read TGTGCCAGCACCTTCGACAGGCCTACCACAGATACGCAGTATTTT.

The gene calls are TRBV11-2 and TRBJ2-4, with 8 positions matching TRBD1. Unmatched junction bases numbered 8, after V lost 1 base and J lost 9 bases. Germline lookup yields CDR1 SGHAT and CDR2 FQNNGV. The CDR3 totals 15 residues. The CDR3 region is CASSLGQGARAIQYF. The DNA of the CDR3 is TGTGCCAGCAGCTTAGGGCAGGGGGCAAGGGCCATTCAGTACTTC.

This clonotype has ten or more counts. The CDR3 spells CASRAQNTEAFF. Written as DNA, the CDR3 is TGTGCCAGCAGAGCACAGAACACTGAAGCTTTCTTT. The chain couples TRBV6-5 to TRBJ1-1; no firm D call. CDR1 and CDR2 from the germline V gene are MNHEY and SVGAGI. The ends were cut back, 6 bases at V and 1 base at J, with 6 bases in the middle. This CDR3 contains 12 residues.

This chain joins TRBV10-3 and TRBJ2-1; the D gene is possibly TRBD2 (5 bases). V shed 11 bases and J shed 5 bases, with 13 bases lying between them. The CDR3 totals 12 residues. Germline-derived CDR1 and CDR2 are ENHRY and SYGVKD. Written as DNA, the CDR3 is TGTGCCGGAGGACCCAGCGACAATGAGCAGTTCTTC. This sequence encodes CAGGPSDNEQFF.

Turning to this clonotype: Its ends do not fully match the called genes, so a read error is possible. The chain links TRBV19 to TRBJ1-3, with D unresolved. This CDR3 is built from 15 residues. Germline V gene data show CDR1 as LNHDA and CDR2 as SQIVND (reference sequence). This chain's CDR3 is CASSRSGNSGNTLYF. The CDR3 coding sequence is TGTGCCAGCAGCCGATCGGGGAACTCTGGAAACACCTTATATTTT. Full variable domain (outside the CDR3, taken from reference TRBV19 and TRBJ1-3): DGGITQSPKYLFRKEGQNVTLSCEQNLNHDAMYWYRQDPGQGLRLIYYSQIVNDFQKGDIAEGYSVSREKKESFPLTVTSAQKNPTAFYLCASSRSGNSGNTLYFGEGSWLTVV.

In its sample, this clonotype was seen many times. This rearrangement joins TRBV11-2 to TRBJ2-3; D not certain. V lost 1 base to trimming and J lost 4 bases, with 6 bases between them. CDR1 and CDR2 from the germline V gene are SGHAT and FQNNGV. The CDR3 extends over 13 amino acids. CDR3 nucleotide sequence: TGTGCCAGCAGCTTAGGGACCTCAGATACGCAGTATTTT. It yields the protein CASSLGTSDTQYF.

To note about this clonotype: One junction end does not reproduce the germline sequence, and a read error may be involved. V and J are TRBV4-1 and TRBJ2-3; 8 bases align to TRBD2. The CDR3 length is 16 residues. The germline gives CDR1 MGHRA, CDR2 YSYEKL. As DNA, the CDR3 is TGCGCCAGCAGCTCCTTTTTCGACGGGAGGGAAGATACGCAGTGTTTT. Translated: CASSSFFDGREDTQCF.

With regard to this clonotype: The junction shows a germline mismatch at one end, possibly a read error. This chain joins TRBV20-1 and TRBJ2-2, with 8 bases fitting TRBD1. Per germline, CDR1 DFQATT and CDR2 SNEGSKA (reference sequence). This CDR3 spans 14 amino acids. For the CDR3, the DNA is TGCAGCGCTAGAGGACAGGGTGTCACCGGGAAGCTGTTTTTT. Its protein is CSARGQGVTGKLFF.

At least ten counts were recorded for this clonotype. The chain combines TRBV19 with TRBJ2-3; 7 bases fit TRBD1. The J segment lost 6 bases and the V segment lost 5 bases, leaving 5 bases of the junction unmatched. The CDR3 length is 13 residues. Germline lookup yields CDR1 LNHDA and CDR2 SQIVND (reference sequence). The CDR3 nucleotides are TGTGCCAGTAGTCCCGCCAGGGGGGATACGCAGTATTTT. Translation gives CASSPARGDTQYF.

This clonotype was observed many times. J is TRBJ2-2 and V is TRBV12-3 or TRBV12-4; 7 nucleotides line up with TRBD2. Unmatched junction bases numbered 6, after V lost 6 bases and J lost 2 bases. This CDR3 is 15 amino acids long. As DNA, the CDR3 is TGTGCCAGCAGCTCATGGGAGGGAAACACCGGGGAGCTGTTTTTT. It encodes CASSSWEGNTGELFF.

The chain couples TRBV5-3 to TRBJ2-7; no reliable D call. Being an ORF, TRBV5-3 has a function that is uncertain. CDR3 length equals 11 residues. V dropped 10 bases and J dropped 4 bases, with 12 bases sitting between them. The CDR3 nucleotides read TGTGCCGGCAGCTCTCTTTACGAGCAGTACTTC. This translates into CAGSSLYEQYF.

This clonotype has ten or more counts. The J gene is TRBJ1-6, the V gene TRBV23-1; TRBD1 might be the D (6 bases). TRBV23-1 is placed among ORFs of uncertain function. There are 19 residues in the CDR3. The germline V and J ends were trimmed by 2 bases and 4 bases, with 21 bases remaining between them. CDR3 protein: CASSQTGRGHRGYNSPLHF. The CDR3 DNA follows: TGCGCCAGCAGTCAAACAGGGCGAGGGCACAGAGGATATAATTCACCCCTCCACTTT.

As for this clonotype: A much bigger clone sits one base away, suggesting this may be a read error. The chain recombines TRBV24-1 with TRBJ2-7, with unresolved D. Trimming cost V 0 bases and J 3 bases, with 11 bases left between them. This CDR3 has 15 amino acids. Per germline, CDR1 KGHDR and CDR2 SFDVKD. CDR3 amino acids: CATSDLGVGRYEQYF. In nucleotides, the CDR3 is TGTGCCACCAGTGATTTGGGGGTAGGACGCTACGAGCAGTACTTC.

This clonotype was seen repeatedly, ten times or more. The CDR3, as DNA: TGCGCCAGCAGCGAAGACATATCTGGGGCCAACGTCCTGACTTTC. Amino acids: CASSEDISGANVLTF. V and J are TRBV5-1 and TRBJ2-6; D not certain. CDR1 and CDR2 (germline): SGHRS, YFSETQ. Trimming pared 4 bases from V and 1 base from J, leaving 9 bases between. There are 15 residues in the CDR3.

The gene calls are TRBV6-2 or TRBV6-3 and TRBJ2-7; D is unclear. Deletions cut 5 bases from V and 0 bases from J, with 11 bases between. The CDR3 spans 14 residues. Germline CDR1 MNHEY, CDR2 SVGEGT. The CDR3 sequence: CASSPRRISYEQYF. CDR3 sequence (DNA): TGTGCCAGCAGTCCCAGACGGATCTCCTACGAGCAGTACTTC.

This clonotype was observed at least ten times. In DNA form, the CDR3 reads TGTGCCAGCTCACGCCGGGACAGTAACTATGGCTACACCTTC. Its translation is CASSRRDSNYGYTF. The chain has TRBV18 and TRBJ1-2, with TRBD1 identical over 7 bases. V was clipped by 4 bases and J by 1 base; unmatched bases: 3. The CDR3 has 14 residues. Germline values: CDR1 KGHSH, CDR2 LQKENI.

There are many counts of this clonotype. The chain's CDR3 is CASNGLREKLFF. The DNA of the CDR3 is TGTGCCAGCAACGGACTAAGGGAAAAACTGTTTTTT. This chain links TRBV11-2 with TRBJ1-4, with no clear D. This CDR3 has 12 residues. Germline assignment: CDR1 SGHAT and CDR2 FQNNGV. Trimming left V 7 bases short and J 8 bases short, with 11 bases between.

The chain recombines TRBV7-3 with TRBJ2-1, with TRBD2 as a possible D gene (5 bases). CDR3 length equals 15 residues. The V end lost 3 bases, the J end lost 0 bases, and 9 bases lay between the germline ends. The germline V gene encodes CDR1 SGHTA and CDR2 FQGTGA. In nucleotides, the CDR3 is TGTGCCAGCAGCTTGGTGGGGAGCTCCTACAATGAGCAGTTCTTC. It yields the protein CASSLVGSSYNEQFF.

This clonotype was recorded at least ten times. The chain has TRBV20-1 and TRBJ1-6; tentatively, D is TRBD1 (6 bases). The V end lost 0 bases, the J end lost 0 bases, and 9 bases lay between the germline ends. This CDR3 is built from 16 residues. Looked up from germline, CDR1 is DFQATT and CDR2 is SNEGSKA (reference sequence). CDR3 coding DNA: TGCAGTGCTAGAGAAACAGGGAGCTCCTATAATTCACCCCTCCACTTT. It specifies CSARETGSSYNSPLHF.